This T cell receptor beta chain is from a study of blood T cell repertoires in COVID-19 (dated by TCRdb to about 2020). About the study as a whole: The collaborator samples originated in the United States, Italy and Spain and spanned the acute and convalescent phases of COVID-19. The material from the prospective study consisted of cDNA or gDNA derived from T cells, B-cell-depleted T cells, or PBMCs. Deeply sampled blood TCRbeta repertoires from subjects exposed to, actively infected with, or recovered from COVID-19 were included in the dataset. A freely available public database, intended as a resource for researchers studying the immune response to SARS-CoV-2, is where the repertoires were released. Samples came from the ongoing ImmuneRACE study (first 160 participants) plus 1,254 subjects from 6 global collaborators. A de-identified subject ID, COVID-19 status, age in years and sex were almost always included in the sample metadata. Where available, HLA class I and class II types were taken from metadata supplied by the sample provider and were not determined by assay-based typing. Overall results and qualifications from the work: How much clinical and demographic metadata was included differed by source and by participant, and the metadata was provided uncurated.

On this clone itself: The specificity of this receptor is unknown. No base qualities exist here, and no much larger clone lies one base off it.

TCRbeta CDR3 regions were amplified from genomic DNA using the immunoSEQ Assay, a bias-controlled multiplex PCR. Under the source paper's analysis protocol: The number of nucleated cells in each sample was estimated from the amplification of reference gene primers within the assay. To quantify the absolute abundance of each unique TCRbeta CDR3 rearrangement, sequence reads were collapsed and filtered. For each sample, productive Simpson clonality was calculated by taking the square root of Simpson's diversity index across productive rearrangements. TCRdb re-hosts the immuneACCESS table, in-frame sequences only. Its copies lack some clones; in the studies checked, an unresolved V gene accounts for under half of them, and the cause for the rest is not known. V and J calls and clone size come straight from that table; D and trimming were deduced from the DNA. The sample profile shows over 120,000 clones; roughly 75% of them were found once. In total, the top ten clones hold approximately 6% of the sample.

Participants in the prospective study were enrolled through a virtual design, were aged 18 to 89 years, and lived in roughly 24 United States geographic areas. In the prospective study, cohorts were assigned on the basis of participant-reported clinical history obtained from a screening survey and a study questionnaire. Recovered participants in ImmuneRACE Cohort 3 were defined by two consecutive negative NP/OP PCR tests, clearance by a healthcare professional, or resolution of symptoms. Mobile phlebotomists in the prospective study collected whole blood, serum and a nasopharyngeal or oropharyngeal swab from every participant. Over a roughly two-month period, participants in the prospective study had the option of providing additional blood draws and questionnaires. Prospective study blood samples were shipped either frozen or at room temperature before DNA extraction. The TCR sequence derives from a woman between 50 and 59 years old who had recovered from COVID-19. Material for sequencing was PBMCs or T cells enriched from blood (not recorded which).

The CDR3 protein is CARRLNRCEQYV. In nucleotide form, the sequence is TGTGCCAGAAGACTAAACCGGTGCGAGCAGTACGTC. Recombination joined TRBV5-3 with TRBJ2-7; no D gene is confidently identified. TRBV5-3 is identified as an open reading frame with a role that is uncertain. Counted from cysteine to valine, this CDR3 has 12 amino acids. Here the CDR3 DNA is all that survives: 36 bases in frame from base 1. V is clipped by 5 bases and J by 6 bases, and the sequence between their germline boundaries is 12 bases long.